This T cell receptor (beta chain) originates from a study of siplizumab effects on memory and regulatory T cells. The table came from immunoSEQ multiplex PCR; TCRdb's copy has only in-frame clones and leaves some out. The sample has some 100,000 clones; around 93% are singletons. The V gene's germline CDR1 is SQVTM and CDR2 ANQGSEA. With 4 bases removed from V and 3 bases from J, the gap between germline ends came to 13 bases. CDR3 length: 13 residues. Study-wide points: The naive T cell population seemed more diverse than memory cells and seemed a major contributor to the alloresponse. Treatment with siplizumab left mappable alloreactive CD4+ clones averaging about 63% Treg-derived, compared with 25% to 30% in controls. Tracing alloreactive clones into unstimulated subsets worked for only a minor fraction of them.

A note on this clone: Its specificity is unknown.

The rearrangement joins TRBV29-1 to TRBJ2-7, with D tentatively TRBD1 (6 bases). The sequencing input was non-Treg CD4+ T cells sorted from blood. This clonotype was sampled from a human donor in good health. CDR3 coding DNA: TGCAGCGTTGTTTCCACAGGGAGCTACGAGCAGTACTTC. Translation gives CSVVSTGSYEQYF.